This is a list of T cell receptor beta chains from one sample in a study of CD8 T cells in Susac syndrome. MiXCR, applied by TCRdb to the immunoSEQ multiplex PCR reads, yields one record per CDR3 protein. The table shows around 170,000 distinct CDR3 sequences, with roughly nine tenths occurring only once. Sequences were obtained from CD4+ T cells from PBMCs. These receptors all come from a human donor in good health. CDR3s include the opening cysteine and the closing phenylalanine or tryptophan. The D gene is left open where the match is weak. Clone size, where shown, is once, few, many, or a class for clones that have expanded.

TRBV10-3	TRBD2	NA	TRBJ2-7	CAITPGLASYEQYF	TGTGCCATCACCCCGGGACTAGCTTCTTACGAGCAGTACTTC
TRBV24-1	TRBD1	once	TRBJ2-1	CATSDSGQADEQFF	TGTGCCACCAGTGATTCCGGACAGGCTGATGAGCAGTTCTTC
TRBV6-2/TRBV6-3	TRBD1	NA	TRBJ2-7	CASTRTGSYEQYF	TGTGCCAGCACCAGGACAGGGTCCTACGAGCAGTACTTC
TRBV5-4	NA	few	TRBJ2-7	CASSSEYEQYF	TGTGCCAGCAGCTCCGAGTACGAGCAGTACTTC
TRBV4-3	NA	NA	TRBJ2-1	CASSQEPQRREQFF	TGCGCCAGCAGCCAAGAGCCCCAGAGGCGTGAGCAGTTCTTC
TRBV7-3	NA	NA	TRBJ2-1	CASSFGQGLGEQFF	TGTGCCAGCAGCTTCGGACAGGGACTAGGTGAGCAGTTCTTC
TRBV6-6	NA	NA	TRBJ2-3	CASSKLGSTDTQYF	TGTGCCAGCAGTAAGCTCGGAAGCACAGATACGCAGTATTTT
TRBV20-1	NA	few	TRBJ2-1	CSARARRGRWDEQFF	TGCAGTGCTAGAGCGCGACGGGGACGTTGGGATGAGCAGTTCTTC
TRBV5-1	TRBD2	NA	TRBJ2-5	CASSYGTSGSQETQYF	TGCGCCAGCAGCTATGGGACTAGCGGGAGTCAAGAGACCCAGTACTTC
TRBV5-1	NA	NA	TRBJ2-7	CASSLGARSGSYAVAYEQYF	TGCGCCAGCAGCTTGGGAGCTCGTAGTGGGTCTTACGCTGTCGCCTACGAGCAGTACTTC